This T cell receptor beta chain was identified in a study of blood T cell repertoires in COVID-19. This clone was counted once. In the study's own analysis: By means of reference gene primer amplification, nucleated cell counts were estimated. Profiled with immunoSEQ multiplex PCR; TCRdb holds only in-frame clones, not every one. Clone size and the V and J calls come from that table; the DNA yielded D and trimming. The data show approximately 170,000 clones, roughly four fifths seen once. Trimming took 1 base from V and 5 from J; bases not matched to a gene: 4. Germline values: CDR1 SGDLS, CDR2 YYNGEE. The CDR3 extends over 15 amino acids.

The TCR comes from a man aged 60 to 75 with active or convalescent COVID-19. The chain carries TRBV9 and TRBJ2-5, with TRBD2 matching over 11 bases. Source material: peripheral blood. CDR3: CASSVIAGGLETQYF. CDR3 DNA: TGTGCCAGCAGCGTAATAGCGGGGGGGCTCGAGACCCAGTACTTC.